This T cell receptor beta chain emerged from a study of cytomegalovirus exposure and HLA in healthy donors. Germline V gene sequence: CDR1 LGHNA, CDR2 YSLEER. This CDR3 is 15 amino acids long. The primer mix had 60 Vbeta and 13 Jbeta primers. Clones were sequenced by immunoSEQ multiplex PCR, and TCRdb holds only the in-frame ones, with some missing. The sample comprises about 120,000 clones, 81% of which are singletons, and roughly 2% rests with the top ten. The chain joins TRBV4-3 to TRBJ2-5, with 7 bases identical to TRBD2. The J call may be mistaken, given a closer DNA end match to TRBJ2-7. The sequence was collected from a man aged 18 to 29 in good health and CMV-seronegative. Sequencing was performed on PBMCs. The CDR3 DNA follows: TGCGCCAGCAGCCAAGAAGGGCGGGGGAACTACGAGCAGTACTTC. Amino acid sequence: CASSQEGRGNYEQYF.